These T cell receptor beta chains were read from a single sample in a study of neurological immune-mediated disorders. MiXCR, run by TCRdb on the 5' RACE reads, gives a single entry per CDR3 protein. The sample carries tens of thousands of distinct CDR3 sequences, roughly 3.2% recorded once. The specimen was PBMCs. The receptors shown here come from a woman aged 45-65 years with multiple sclerosis. The conserved cysteine and the conserved F or W are not part of the CDR3 here.

v_call: TRBV7-2
cdr3_aa: AGSSSAGGTGELF

v_call: TRBV7-2
cdr3_aa: ASSLGRSPYEQY

v_call: TRBV15
cdr3_aa: ATSRDPADNEQF

v_call: TRBV6-1
cdr3_aa: ASTPGGAGGYT

v_call: TRBV5-1
cdr3_aa: ASSLSSGGETQY

v_call: TRBV20-1
cdr3_aa: SALGGGAKDSPLH

v_call: TRBV29-1
cdr3_aa: SVDRAMNTEAF

v_call: TRBV12-3/TRBV12-4
cdr3_aa: ASSRGFPGELF

v_call: TRBV27
cdr3_aa: ASSLDLTYEQY

v_call: TRBV5-1
cdr3_aa: ASSLSAGGHVSPLH

v_call: TRBV5-1
cdr3_aa: ASSPLPGQWNEKLF

v_call: TRBV5-1
cdr3_aa: ASSLVAGANTGELF

v_call: TRBV18
cdr3_aa: ASSFGIRAYVDEQF

v_call: TRBV10-3
cdr3_aa: AIMFRGASGNTEAF

v_call: TRBV3-1
cdr3_aa: ASSFRGSMNTEAF

v_call: TRBV20-1
cdr3_aa: SARRGTAEAF

v_call: TRBV3-1
cdr3_aa: DSSKLGNTIY

v_call: TRBV5-1
cdr3_aa: ASSLGEEGNQPQH

v_call: TRBV12-3/TRBV12-4
cdr3_aa: ASTPIAGGRDTQY